The 22 T cell receptor beta chains below all came from one sample that was sequenced in a study of T-cell memory formation after mild COVID-19. TCRdb called the 5' RACE reads again in MiXCR, with one record for every CDR3 protein. The sample contains under 110,000 distinct CDR3 sequences, about 18% of which appear only once. The sample was PBMCs or a T cell subset sorted from them (not recorded which). These receptors were obtained from an adult woman who had mild COVID-19 (a few samples of this study predate the infection). Cell type and time point are not known.

V usage is TRBV24-1 and J usage is TRBJ2-3; possibly TRBD2 for D (5 bases). The ends were cut back, 5 bases at V and 5 bases at J, with 13 bases in the middle. CDR3 length equals 14 residues. CDR1 and CDR2 from the germline V gene are KGHDR and SFDVKD. As DNA, the CDR3 is TGTGCCACCAGTGTTGCGGCGGGCCGAGATACGCAGTATTTT. Its protein is CATSVAAGRDTQYF.

V and J are TRBV4-2 and TRBJ1-1, with unresolved D. Per the germline V gene, CDR1 is LGHNA and CDR2 is YNFKEQ. The ends were cut back, 0 bases at V and 0 bases at J, with 5 bases in the middle. CDR3 length: 14 residues. For the CDR3, the DNA is TGTGCCAGCAGCCAAGATAGCCTGAACACTGAAGCTTTCTTT. Residues: CASSQDSLNTEAFF.

This clonotype was recorded once. The rearrangement uses TRBV27 and TRBJ2-7; 11 bases line up with TRBD2. There are 15 residues in the CDR3. The germline CDR1 and CDR2 sequences are MNHEY and SMNVEV (reference sequence). The V and J ends lost 5 bases and 0 bases, in that order; junction bases with no gene match: 3. In DNA form, the CDR3 reads TGTGCCAGCAGTACGACTAGCGGGACCTCCTACGAGCAGTACTTC. This codes for CASSTTSGTSYEQYF.

Only a few counts were recorded for this clonotype. V and J are TRBV6-6 and TRBJ2-7; the match to TRBD1 covers 8 bases. The trim removed 0 bases at V and 2 bases at J, leaving 18 bases unmatched. Germline CDR1 is MNHNY and CDR2 is SVGAGI (reference sequence). The CDR3 is 20 residues long. CDR3 nucleotide sequence: TGTGCCAGCAGTTACTCTCGCAACCCAGTGACTCCGGACAGGGCCTACGAGCAGTACTTC. Translation: CASSYSRNPVTPDRAYEQYF.

With regard to this clonotype: At one end the junction does not follow the germline gene, possibly because of a read error. The rearrangement joins TRBV7-9 to TRBJ1-1; D gene ambiguous. CDR3 length: 14 amino acids. Germline values: CDR1 SEHNR, CDR2 FQNEAQ (reference sequence). CDR3 DNA: TGTGCCAGCAGCTCCACAGTATTGAACACTGAAGATTTCTTT. Its protein is CASSSTVLNTEDFF.

This clonotype was detected many times. The CDR3 DNA sequence: TGCGCCAGCAGCTTGGAGCAGGTTAGCTCCTACAATGAGCAGTTCTTC. This codes for CASSLEQVSSYNEQFF. The chain has TRBV5-1 and TRBJ2-1; D remains ambiguous. Germline CDR1 and CDR2: SGHRS and YFSETQ. Trimming left V 0 bases short and J 0 bases short, with 10 bases between. The CDR3 length is 16 residues.

The rearrangement joins TRBV6-5 to TRBJ1-1, with a tentative D call TRBD1 (5 bases). This CDR3 has 13 amino acids. Between the trimmed V and J ends, which lost 5 bases and 6 bases, there was a span of 13 bases. Per the germline V gene, CDR1 is MNHEY and CDR2 is SVGAGI. CDR3 DNA: TGTGCCAGCAGTACGCAGGGAGGCGCTGAAGCTTTCTTT. Encoded protein: CASSTQGGAEAFF.

The chain combines TRBV7-6 with TRBJ1-1; D gene unclear. V was shortened by 5 bases and J by 1 base, with 14 bases between the two germline ends. Germline V gene data show CDR1 as SGHVS and CDR2 as FNYEAQ. This CDR3 is built from 15 residues. CDR3 sequence reads: CASSLTAAPNTEAFF. CDR3 bases: TGTGCCAGCAGCCTGACCGCGGCACCGAACACTGAAGCTTTCTTT.

The V gene is TRBV6-2 or TRBV6-3, the J gene TRBJ2-1, with 12 bases fitting TRBD2. The CDR3 consists of 21 residues. Germline CDR1 and CDR2: MNHEY and SVGEGT. The junction had 21 bases not matched to a gene; V was cut back by 2 bases and J by 7 bases. The DNA for the CDR3 is TGTGCCAGCAGTTACCCAATCGAGACCGTGAAGACTAGCGGGAGATATAATGAGCAGTTCTTC. This translates into CASSYPIETVKTSGRYNEQFF.

The V and J genes are TRBV28 and TRBJ2-5; a weak D match, TRBD1 (5 bases). Germline CDR1 reads MDHEN; CDR2 reads SYDVKM. CDR3 length: 14 amino acids. V was cut by 0 bases and J by 0 bases, with 5 bases left in between. The CDR3 protein is CASSLWTDQETQYF. DNA of the CDR3: TGTGCCAGCAGTTTATGGACAGACCAAGAGACCCAGTACTTC.

The rearrangement uses TRBV20-1 and TRBJ1-1; no clear D gene. CDR1 is DFQATT, CDR2 SNEGSKA, per germline (reference sequence). The CDR3 spans 13 residues. The CDR3 coding sequence is TGCAGGGCGAACTTTGGCGGGAACACTGAAGCTTTCTTT. Amino acid sequence: CRANFGGNTEAFF.

The chain uses TRBV29-1 and TRBJ1-4; no definite D call. V lost 0 bases and J lost 8, with 4 bases in between. The V gene's germline CDR1 is SQVTM and CDR2 ANQGSEA. This CDR3 spans 11 amino acids. CDR3 in DNA: TGCAGCGTTGAAGAGGACGAAAAACTGTTTTTT. It codes for CSVEEDEKLFF. Full variable domain (rest looked up from reference TRBV29-1 and TRBJ1-4): SAVISQKPSRDICQRGTSLTIQCQVDSQVTMMFWYRQQPGQSLTLIATANQGSEATYESGFVIDKFPISRPNLTFSTLTVSNMSPEDSSIYLCSVEEDEKLFFGSGTQLSVL.

The chain uses TRBV5-6 and TRBJ2-1, with D uncertain. V shed 0 bases and J shed 4 bases, with 8 bases lying between them. Germline loops: CDR1 SGHDT, CDR2 YYEEEE. This CDR3 region has 14 residues. In nucleotides, the CDR3 is TGTGCCAGCAGCTTGGGTCGGGCTTACAATGAGCAGTTCTTC. Translated: CASSLGRAYNEQFF.

V usage is TRBV4-3 and J usage is TRBJ2-7; tentative D call: TRBD2 (5 bases). V was pared by 0 bases and J by 3 bases, with 21 bases between. The CDR3 has 18 amino acids. Germline CDR1 is LGHNA and CDR2 is YSLEER. The CDR3 here is CASSQDALDSEPGYEQYF. CDR3 sequence (DNA): TGCGCCAGCAGCCAAGATGCCCTAGATAGCGAGCCAGGCTACGAGCAGTACTTC.

The V call is TRBV6-5, the J call TRBJ1-2; D remains unclear. The germline V gene has CDR1 MNHEY and CDR2 SVGAGI. V was cut by 2 bases and J by 0 bases, with 4 bases left in between. The CDR3 runs 13 residues. CDR3 DNA: TGTGCCAGCAGTTACGGACCTAACTATGGCTACACCTTC. Residues: CASSYGPNYGYTF.

The sample holds many counts of this clonotype. The chain employs TRBV12-3 or TRBV12-4 and TRBJ2-1; a possible D gene is TRBD1 (5 bases). The CDR3 has 13 amino acids. V lost 0 bases to trimming and J lost 9 bases, with 9 bases between them. CDR3 in amino acids: CASSLAQGPEQFF. The CDR3 region has the DNA TGTGCCAGCAGTTTAGCGCAGGGTCCTGAGCAGTTCTTC.

The chain carries TRBV5-4 and TRBJ2-3; no clear D. V was shortened by 3 bases and J by 2 bases, with 13 bases between the two germline ends. The CDR3 length is 15 residues. The germline CDR1 and CDR2 sequences are SGHNT and YYREEE (reference sequence). The CDR3 region has the DNA TGTGCCAGCAGCTCACACGGGCCCTCCACAGATACGCAGTATTTT. Residues: CASSSHGPSTDTQYF.

In nucleotides, the CDR3 is TGCGCCAGCAGCCAAGATGGCAGTCACTATGGCTACACCTTC. It specifies CASSQDGSHYGYTF. V and J are TRBV4-3 and TRBJ1-2; D is unclear. Germline CDR1 reads LGHNA; CDR2 reads YSLEER. Trimming cost V 0 bases and J 3 bases, with 8 bases left between them. The CDR3 covers 14 residues.

V usage is TRBV7-9 and J usage is TRBJ2-7; D is undetermined. The germline gives CDR1 SEHNR, CDR2 FQNEAQ (reference sequence). The V end was cut by 4 bases, the J end by 2 bases, with 12 bases between. The CDR3 is 14 amino acids. The CDR3 protein is CASSSRAYTYEQYF. The CDR3 nucleotides are TGTGCCAGCAGCTCCCGGGCGTATACCTACGAGCAGTACTTC.

A few counts support this clonotype. The chain uses TRBV12-3 or TRBV12-4 and TRBJ2-6; D is uncertain. V lost 6 bases to trimming and J lost 0 bases, with 18 bases between them. The CDR3 has 18 residues. The CDR3, as DNA: TGTGCCAGCAGCACAGATCAAAGCTCTTACTCTGGGGCCAACGTCCTGACTTTC. Protein: CASSTDQSSYSGANVLTF.

This clonotype has at least ten counts. The V gene is TRBV24-1, the J gene TRBJ2-7; perhaps D is TRBD1 or TRBD2 (5 bases each). Trimming removed 1 base from V and 6 bases from J, with 9 bases in between. CDR3 length: 13 residues. CDR1 is KGHDR and CDR2 is SFDVKD in the germline V gene. The CDR3 region has the DNA TGTGCCACCAGTGATTTTGGGGGTGGCGAGCAGTACTTC. It encodes CATSDFGGGEQYF.

The chain joins TRBV5-1 to TRBJ2-7; 9 bases match TRBD1. CDR1 and CDR2 from the germline V gene are SGHRS and YFSETQ. CDR3 size: 14 residues. V lost 0 bases and J lost 2; bases outside the gene matches: 0. The CDR3 sequence: CASSLGDRAYEQYF. In DNA form, the CDR3 reads TGCGCCAGCAGCTTGGGGGACAGGGCCTACGAGCAGTACTTC.